A selection of T cell receptor beta chains follows, all from one sample in a study of blood T cell repertoires in COVID-19. Using immunoSEQ multiplex PCR, the repertoire was profiled, and TCRdb retains in-frame clones only, with some absent. The sample has approximately 150,000 clones; roughly 87% are singletons. Sequencing was performed on peripheral blood. All receptors derive from a man between 65 and 85 years old with acute or convalescent COVID-19. CDR3s include the opening cysteine and the closing phenylalanine or tryptophan. A D gene is named only where the DNA matches it firmly. The size of a clone is reported for some rows only, either as once, few or many, or as a class for expanded clones.

.	TRBV11-2	TRBJ2-7	.	CASSPVTGKSSYEQYF	TGTGCCAGCAGCCCAGTAACGGGGAAAAGCTCCTACGAGCAGTACTTC
.	TRBV19	TRBJ2-1	.	CASSIAGGNQFF	TGTGCCAGTAGTATAGCCGGGGGAAATCAGTTCTTC
.	TRBV12-3/TRBV12-4	TRBJ2-3	.	CASRTLGTDTQYF	TGTGCCAGCAGAACGTTAGGCACAGATACGCAGTATTTT
few	TRBV7-3	TRBJ2-3	.	CASSPPGADTQYF	TGTGCCAGCAGCCCCCCCGGGGCAGATACGCAGTATTTT
.	TRBV30	TRBJ1-4	TRBD1	CAWSGQGASEKLFF	TGTGCCTGGAGTGGACAGGGGGCTTCTGAAAAACTGTTTTTT
.	TRBV2	TRBJ2-3	TRBD2	CASSDLAGGRDTQYF	TGTGCCAGCAGTGACCTAGCGGGGGGGCGGGATACGCAGTATTTT
.	TRBV10-3	TRBJ1-1	.	CASLTVGNTEAFF	TGTGCCAGCTTGACAGTTGGGAACACTGAAGCTTTCTTT
few	TRBV18	TRBJ2-7	TRBD1	CASSPVTGQGTHEQYF	TGTGCCAGCTCGCCGGTGACCGGACAGGGGACCCACGAGCAGTACTTC
.	TRBV30	TRBJ2-5	.	CAWRGKGRGQETQYF	TGTGCCTGGAGGGGGAAGGGCAGGGGTCAAGAGACCCAGTACTTC
.	TRBV18	TRBJ1-4	.	CASSLTGSGEEKLFF	TGTGCCAGCTCACTAACAGGGTCCGGTGAGGAAAAACTGTTTTTT
.	TRBV30	TRBJ1-6	TRBD1	CAWELSGGRNSPLHF	TGTGCCTGGGAACTTTCAGGGGGACGTAATTCACCCCTCCACTTT